The T cell receptor beta chain under discussion was sequenced for a study of T cell repertoires in cytomegalovirus infection. Turning to the study itself: Signatures in public TCR beta sequences pointed to both CMV infection and matching HLA type. Study findings and constraints: CMV-specific TCR beta clonotypes restricted by HLA-C were the ones dominating the ex vivo response.

TCRdb reprocessed the reads via MiXCR and lists one record per CDR3 protein. The sample includes roughly 280,000 distinct CDR3 sequences, roughly an eighth of them seen just once. This clonotype was counted many times. Antigen specificity is unknown. The origin of this receptor is a human donor in good health (CMV status not recorded). Some clones in this sample may be carry-over from other donors' samples. The source material was PBMCs.

This CDR3 is CASSGTDTNSPLHF. The CDR3 region has the DNA TGTGCCAGCAGTGGGACAGATACTAATTCACCCCTCCACTTT. The chain uses TRBV7-9 and TRBJ1-6; 7 positions agree with TRBD1. V lost 6 bases to trimming and J lost 6 bases; unmatched junction nucleotides: 5. The CDR3 contains 14 residues. Germline V gene sequence: CDR1 SEHNR, CDR2 FQNEAQ (reference sequence).